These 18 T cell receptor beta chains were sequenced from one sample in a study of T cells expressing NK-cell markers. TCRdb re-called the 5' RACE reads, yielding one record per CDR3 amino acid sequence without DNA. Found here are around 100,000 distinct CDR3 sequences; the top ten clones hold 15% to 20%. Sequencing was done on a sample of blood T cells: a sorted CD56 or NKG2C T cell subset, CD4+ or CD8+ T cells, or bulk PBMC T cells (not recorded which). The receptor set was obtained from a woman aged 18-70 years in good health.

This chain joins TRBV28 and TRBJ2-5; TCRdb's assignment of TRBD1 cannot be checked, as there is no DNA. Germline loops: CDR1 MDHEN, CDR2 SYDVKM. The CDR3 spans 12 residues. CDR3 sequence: CASSPLRGTQYF.

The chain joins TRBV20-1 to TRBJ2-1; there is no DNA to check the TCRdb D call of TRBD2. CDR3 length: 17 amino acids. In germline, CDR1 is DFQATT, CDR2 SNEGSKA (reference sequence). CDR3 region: CSASRQGSRLGGSEQFF.

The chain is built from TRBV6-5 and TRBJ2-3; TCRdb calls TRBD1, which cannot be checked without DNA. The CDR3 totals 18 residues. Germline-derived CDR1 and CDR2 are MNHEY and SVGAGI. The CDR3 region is CASSYSRGTGAFTDTQYF.

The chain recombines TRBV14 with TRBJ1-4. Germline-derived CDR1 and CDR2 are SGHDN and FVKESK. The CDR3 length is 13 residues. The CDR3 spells CASSQGSSEKLFF.

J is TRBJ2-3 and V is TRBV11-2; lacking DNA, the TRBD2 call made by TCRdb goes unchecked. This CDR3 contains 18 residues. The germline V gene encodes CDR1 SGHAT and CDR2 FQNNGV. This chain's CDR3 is CASSAGTSGGFHGDTQYF.

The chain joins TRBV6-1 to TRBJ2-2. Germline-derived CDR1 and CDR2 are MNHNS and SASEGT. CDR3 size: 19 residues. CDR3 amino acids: CASSPRLIHPIPNTGELFF.

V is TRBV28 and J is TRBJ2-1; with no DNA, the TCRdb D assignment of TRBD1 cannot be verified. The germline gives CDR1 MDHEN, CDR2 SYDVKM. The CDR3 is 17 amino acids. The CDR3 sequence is CASSLLPGTGIHNEQFF.

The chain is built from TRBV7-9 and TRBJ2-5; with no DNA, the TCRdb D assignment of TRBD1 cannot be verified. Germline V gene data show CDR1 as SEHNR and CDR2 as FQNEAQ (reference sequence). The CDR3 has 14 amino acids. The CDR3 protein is CASSHVGSRETQYF.

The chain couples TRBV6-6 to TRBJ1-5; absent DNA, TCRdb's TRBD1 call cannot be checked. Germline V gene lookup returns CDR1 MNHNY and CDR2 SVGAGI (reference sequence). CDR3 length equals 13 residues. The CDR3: CASSTGKDQPQHF.

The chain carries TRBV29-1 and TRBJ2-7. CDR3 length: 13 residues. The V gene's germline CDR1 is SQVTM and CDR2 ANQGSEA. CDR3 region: CSVASRGSYEQYF.

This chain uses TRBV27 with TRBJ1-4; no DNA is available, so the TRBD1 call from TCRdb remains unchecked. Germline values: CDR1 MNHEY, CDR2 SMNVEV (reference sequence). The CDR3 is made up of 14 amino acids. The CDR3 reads CASSLRGGREKLFF.

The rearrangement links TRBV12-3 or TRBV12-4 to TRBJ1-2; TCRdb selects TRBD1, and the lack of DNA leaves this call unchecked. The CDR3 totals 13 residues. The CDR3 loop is CASTPASADGYTF.

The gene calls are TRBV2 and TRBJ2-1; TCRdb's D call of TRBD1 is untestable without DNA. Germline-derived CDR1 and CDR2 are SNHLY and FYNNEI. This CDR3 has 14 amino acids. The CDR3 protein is CASSPGPIYNEQFF.

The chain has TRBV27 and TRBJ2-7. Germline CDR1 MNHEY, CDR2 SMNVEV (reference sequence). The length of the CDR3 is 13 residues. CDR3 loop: CASSLIGYYEQYF.

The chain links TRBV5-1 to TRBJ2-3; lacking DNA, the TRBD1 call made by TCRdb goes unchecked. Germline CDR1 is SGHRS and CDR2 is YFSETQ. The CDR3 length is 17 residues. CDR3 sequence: CASSLAVRGARTDTQYF.

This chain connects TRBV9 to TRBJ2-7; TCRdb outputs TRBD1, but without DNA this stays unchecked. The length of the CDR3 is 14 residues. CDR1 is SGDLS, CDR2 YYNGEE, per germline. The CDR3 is CASSVGGGLREQYF. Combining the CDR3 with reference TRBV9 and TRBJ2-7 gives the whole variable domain DSGVTQTPKHLITATGQRVTLRCSPRSGDLSVYWYQQSLDQGLQFLIQYYNGEERAKGNILERFSAQQFPDLHSELNLSSLELGDSALYFCASSVGGGLREQYFGPGTRLTVT.

The CDR3 loop reads CASSVPGALEETQYF. The chain carries TRBV19 and TRBJ2-5; TCRdb names TRBD1, which stays unverified in the absence of DNA. Looked up from germline, CDR1 is LNHDA and CDR2 is SQIVND (reference sequence). The CDR3 contains 15 residues.

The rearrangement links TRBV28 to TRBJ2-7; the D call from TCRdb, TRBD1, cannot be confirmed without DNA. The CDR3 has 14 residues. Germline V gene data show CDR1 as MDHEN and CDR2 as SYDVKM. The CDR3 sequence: CASSIPGQLYEQYF.